This TCR beta chain was identified during a study of Graves' ophthalmopathy and Graves' hyperthyroidism. Study-wide findings and caveats: Built on 13 signatures, a model told ophthalmopathy apart from stable hyperthyroidism with 85% to 90% sensitivity and around 80% specificity. Thyroid clonotypes that were expanded above 0.001 frequency mostly also appeared in blood.

This clonotype was counted at least ten times. Its antigen is as yet unknown. RNA transcripts yielded amplified TCR beta CDR3 regions. The library came from an HTBI-primed first-round RT-PCR and a second-round multiplex PCR. TCRdb re-analysed the multiplex PCR reads in MiXCR, keeping a single row per CDR3 protein. Among roughly 500,000 distinct CDR3 sequences listed, approximately 14% were seen once. Patients were left out if they had other autoimmune diseases, uncontrolled infections, pregnancy or lactation. V was shortened by 8 bases and J by 5 bases, with 13 bases between the two germline ends. The CDR3 is 13 residues long. From germline, CDR1 is KGHSH and CDR2 LQKENI.

V usage is TRBV18 and J usage is TRBJ1-5; D ambiguous. Sequencing was done on a sample of blood. This clonotype was sampled from a woman aged 25-40 years with Graves' ophthalmopathy. CDR3 residues: CASSPGRDQPQHF. The CDR3 DNA sequence: TGTGCCAGCAGCCCCGGCCGGGATCAGCCCCAGCATTTT.